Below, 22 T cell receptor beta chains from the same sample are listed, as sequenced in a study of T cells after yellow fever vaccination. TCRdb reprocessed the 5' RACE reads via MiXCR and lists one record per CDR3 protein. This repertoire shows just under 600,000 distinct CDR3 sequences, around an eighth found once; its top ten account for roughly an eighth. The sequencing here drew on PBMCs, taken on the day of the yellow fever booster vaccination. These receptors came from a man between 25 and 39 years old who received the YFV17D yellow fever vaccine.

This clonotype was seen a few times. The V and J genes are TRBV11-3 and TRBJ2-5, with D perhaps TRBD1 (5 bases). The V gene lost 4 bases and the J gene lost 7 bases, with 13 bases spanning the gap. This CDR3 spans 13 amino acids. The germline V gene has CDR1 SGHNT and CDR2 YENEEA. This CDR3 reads CASSSGIFGTQYF. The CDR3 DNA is TGTGCCAGCAGCTCAGGGATTTTTGGGACCCAGTACTTC. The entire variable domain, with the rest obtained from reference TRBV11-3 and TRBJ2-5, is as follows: EAGVVQSPRYKIIEKKQPVAFWCNPISGHNTLYWYLQNLGQGPELLIRYENEEAVDDSQLPKDRFSAERLKGVDSTLKIQPAELGDSAVYLCASSSGIFGTQYFGPGTRLLVL.

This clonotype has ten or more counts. CDR3 in DNA: TGTGCCATCAGTGAGTCGAATAGAAAGGAGACCCAGTACTTC. Amino acids: CAISESNRKETQYF. The chain recombines TRBV10-3 with TRBJ2-5; D remains unclear. The length of the CDR3 is 14 residues. Looked up from germline, CDR1 is ENHRY and CDR2 is SYGVKD. With 0 bases removed from V and 5 bases from J, the gap between germline ends came to 10 bases.

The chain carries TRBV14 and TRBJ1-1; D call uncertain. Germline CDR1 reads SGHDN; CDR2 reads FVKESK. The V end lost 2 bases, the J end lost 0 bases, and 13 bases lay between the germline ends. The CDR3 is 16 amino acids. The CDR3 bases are TGTGCCAGCAGCCAACACTTAATCGAGATGAACACTGAAGCTTTCTTT. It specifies CASSQHLIEMNTEAFF.

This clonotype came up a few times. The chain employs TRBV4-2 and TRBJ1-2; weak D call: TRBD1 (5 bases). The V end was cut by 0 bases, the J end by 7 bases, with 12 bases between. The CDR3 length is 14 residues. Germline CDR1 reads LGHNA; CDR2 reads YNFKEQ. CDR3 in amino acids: CASSQDPSRVGYTF. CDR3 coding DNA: TGTGCCAGCAGCCAAGATCCTAGCAGGGTTGGCTACACCTTC.

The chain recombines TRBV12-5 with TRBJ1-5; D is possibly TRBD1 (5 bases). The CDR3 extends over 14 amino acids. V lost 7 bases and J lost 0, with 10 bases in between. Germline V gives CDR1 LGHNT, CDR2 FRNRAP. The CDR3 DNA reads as TGTGCTAGTGCCTGGGGGGATAGCAATCAGCCCCAGCATTTT. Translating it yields CASAWGDSNQPQHF.

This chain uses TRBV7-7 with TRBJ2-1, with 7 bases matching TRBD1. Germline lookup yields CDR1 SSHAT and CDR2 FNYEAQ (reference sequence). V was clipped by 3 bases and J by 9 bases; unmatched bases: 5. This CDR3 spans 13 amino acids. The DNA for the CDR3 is TGTGCCAGCAGCTTCGACAGGGTCGGTGAGCAGTTCTTC. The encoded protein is CASSFDRVGEQFF.

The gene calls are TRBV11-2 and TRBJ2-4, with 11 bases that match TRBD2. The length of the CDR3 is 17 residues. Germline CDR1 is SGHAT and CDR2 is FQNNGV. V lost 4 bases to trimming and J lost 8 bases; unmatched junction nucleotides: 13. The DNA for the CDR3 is TGTGCCAGCAGCTCAGACATTAGCGGGAGGGCCCGGGACATTCAGTACTTC. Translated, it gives CASSSDISGRARDIQYF.

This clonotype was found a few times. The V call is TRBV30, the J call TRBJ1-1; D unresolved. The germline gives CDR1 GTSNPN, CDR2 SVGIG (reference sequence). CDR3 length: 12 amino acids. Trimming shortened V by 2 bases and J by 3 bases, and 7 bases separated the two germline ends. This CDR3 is CAWSPRYTEAFF. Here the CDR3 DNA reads TGTGCCTGGAGTCCCCGTTACACTGAAGCTTTCTTT.

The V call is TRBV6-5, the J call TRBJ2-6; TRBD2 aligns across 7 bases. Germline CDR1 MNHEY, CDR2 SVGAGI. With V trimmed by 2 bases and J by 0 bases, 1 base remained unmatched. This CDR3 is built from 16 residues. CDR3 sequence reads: CASSYGGSSGANVLTF. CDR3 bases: TGTGCCAGCAGTTACGGCGGGAGCTCTGGGGCCAACGTCCTGACTTTC.

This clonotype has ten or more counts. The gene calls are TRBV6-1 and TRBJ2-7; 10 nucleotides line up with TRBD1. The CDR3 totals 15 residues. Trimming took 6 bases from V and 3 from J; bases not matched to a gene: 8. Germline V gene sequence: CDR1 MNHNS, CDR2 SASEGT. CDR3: CASRFRDRGLYEQYF. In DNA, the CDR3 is TGTGCCAGCAGATTTAGGGACAGGGGACTCTACGAGCAGTACTTC.

The DNA of the CDR3 is TGTGCCAGCAGCTTAGGGGGACTAGCGGGAAGGTACGAGCAGTACTTC. Protein product: CASSLGGLAGRYEQYF. The rearrangement links TRBV7-2 to TRBJ2-7, with 13 bases fitting TRBD2. CDR3 length equals 16 residues. Germline CDR1 is SGHTA and CDR2 is FQGNSA. The V and J ends lost 1 base and 4 bases, in that order; junction bases with no gene match: 4.

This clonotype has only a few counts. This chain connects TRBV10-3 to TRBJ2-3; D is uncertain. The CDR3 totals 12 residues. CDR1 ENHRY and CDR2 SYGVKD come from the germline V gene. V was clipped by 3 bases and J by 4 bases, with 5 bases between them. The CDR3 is CAISEGADTQYF. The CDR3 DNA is TGTGCCATCAGTGAAGGCGCAGATACGCAGTATTTT.

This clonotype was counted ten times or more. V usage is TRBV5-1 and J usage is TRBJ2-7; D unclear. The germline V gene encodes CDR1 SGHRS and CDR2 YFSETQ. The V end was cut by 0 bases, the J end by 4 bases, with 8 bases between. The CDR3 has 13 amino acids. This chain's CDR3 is CASSLGAGYEQYF. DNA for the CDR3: TGCGCCAGCAGCTTGGGGGCTGGGTACGAGCAGTACTTC.

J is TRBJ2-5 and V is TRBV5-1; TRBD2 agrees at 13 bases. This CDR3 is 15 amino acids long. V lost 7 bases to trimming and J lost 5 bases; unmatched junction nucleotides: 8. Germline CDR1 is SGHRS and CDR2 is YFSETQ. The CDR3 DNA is TGCGCCAGCGGGACTAGCGGGACCCTAGGGGAGACCCAGTACTTC. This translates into CASGTSGTLGETQYF.

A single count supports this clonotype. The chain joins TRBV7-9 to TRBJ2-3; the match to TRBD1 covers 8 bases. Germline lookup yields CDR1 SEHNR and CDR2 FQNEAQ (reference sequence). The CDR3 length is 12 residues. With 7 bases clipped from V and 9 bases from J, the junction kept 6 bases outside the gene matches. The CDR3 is CASIPQGETQYF. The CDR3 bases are TGTGCCAGCATCCCACAGGGGGAGACGCAGTATTTT. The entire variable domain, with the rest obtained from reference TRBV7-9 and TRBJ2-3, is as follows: DTGVSQNPRHKITKRGQNVTFRCDPISEHNRLYWYRQTLGQGPEFLTYFQNEAQLEKSRLLSDRFSAERPKGSFSTLEIQRTEQGDSAMYLCASIPQGETQYFGPGTRLTVL.

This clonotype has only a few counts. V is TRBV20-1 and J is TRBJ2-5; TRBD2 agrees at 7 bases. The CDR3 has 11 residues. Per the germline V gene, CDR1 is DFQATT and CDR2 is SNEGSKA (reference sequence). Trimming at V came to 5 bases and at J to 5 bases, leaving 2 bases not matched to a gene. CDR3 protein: CSAWDYETQYF. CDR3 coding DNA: TGCAGTGCTTGGGACTACGAGACCCAGTACTTC.

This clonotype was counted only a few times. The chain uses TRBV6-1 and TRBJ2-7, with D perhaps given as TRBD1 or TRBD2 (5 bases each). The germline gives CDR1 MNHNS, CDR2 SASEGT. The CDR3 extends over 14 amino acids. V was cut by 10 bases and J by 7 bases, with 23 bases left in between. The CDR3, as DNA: TGTGCCACCCTTCCGGGACCTCAGAGGGTGGAGCAGTACTTC. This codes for CATLPGPQRVEQYF.

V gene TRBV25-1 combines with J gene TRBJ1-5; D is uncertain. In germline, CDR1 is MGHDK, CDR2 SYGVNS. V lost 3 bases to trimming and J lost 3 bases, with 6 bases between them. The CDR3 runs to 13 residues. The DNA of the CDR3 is TGTGCCAGCAGTGATGGGATCAATCAGCCCCAGCATTTT. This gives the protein CASSDGINQPQHF.

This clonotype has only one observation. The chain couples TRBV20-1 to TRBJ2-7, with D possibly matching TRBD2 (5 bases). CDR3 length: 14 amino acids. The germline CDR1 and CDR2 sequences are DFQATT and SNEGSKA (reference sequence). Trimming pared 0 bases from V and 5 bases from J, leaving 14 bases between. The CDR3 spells CSARESELVNEQYF. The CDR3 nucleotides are TGCAGTGCTAGAGAGAGCGAACTAGTGAACGAGCAGTACTTC.

The CDR3 DNA reads as TGTGCCACCAGTGAACGGAACGCAGGGGCGACTGAAGCTTTCTTT. Its protein is CATSERNAGATEAFF. This chain links TRBV24-1 with TRBJ1-1, with a tentative D call TRBD1 (6 bases). Trimming took off 4 bases at V and 5 bases at J, with 16 bases between the two ends. The V gene's germline CDR1 is KGHDR and CDR2 SFDVKD. The CDR3 sequence is 15 residues long.

The CDR3 loop reads CASSSDGGLNQPQHF. CDR3 nucleotides: TGCGCCAGCAGCTCTGATGGGGGCTTGAATCAGCCCCAGCATTTT. The chain recombines TRBV5-1 with TRBJ1-5; tentatively, D is TRBD1 (6 bases). V lost 3 bases, J lost 4 bases, and 14 bases lay in between. The CDR3 contains 15 residues. Germline V gene sequence: CDR1 SGHRS, CDR2 YFSETQ.

CDR3 residues: CASSLERGDIYNEQFF. Here the CDR3 DNA reads TGCGCCAGCAGCTTGGAGCGTGGGGACATTTACAATGAGCAGTTCTTC. The V and J genes are TRBV5-1 and TRBJ2-1; D is perhaps TRBD1 (6 bases). The germline V gene encodes CDR1 SGHRS and CDR2 YFSETQ. The CDR3 totals 16 residues. V was clipped by 0 bases and J by 4 bases, with 14 bases between them.